The 21 T cell receptor beta chains in this list originate from one sample, sequenced in a study of OX40 agonist ivuxolimab in advanced cancers. The method was the immunoSEQ multiplex PCR assay. TCRdb limited this immuneACCESS table to in-frame rearrangements with V and J called. A share of clones is missing; checked studies link under half to unresolved V genes, and the rest is unexplained. The sample table lists approximately 19,000 clones, roughly 78% of them with a count of one. The ten largest make up roughly 15% of the sample. The sequenced sample was CD4+ or CD8+ T cells sorted from blood, obtained in a trial of the OX40 agonist ivuxolimab. These receptors came from an adult with an advanced solid tumor such as melanoma, head and neck, liver or kidney cancer.

V is TRBV7-9 and J is TRBJ2-5; TRBD2 matches at 9 bases. V lost 5 bases and J lost 2; bases outside the gene matches: 6. This CDR3 is built from 15 residues. Germline values: CDR1 SEHNR, CDR2 FQNEAQ (reference sequence). The CDR3 protein is CASSLSGRGQETQYF. The CDR3 nucleotides read TGTGCCAGCAGCCTTAGCGGGAGAGGGCAAGAGACCCAGTACTTC.

The J gene is TRBJ2-2, the V gene TRBV14; D unclear. The CDR3 is 14 amino acids. Trimming pared 2 bases from V and 1 base from J, leaving 5 bases between. Germline values: CDR1 SGHDN, CDR2 FVKESK. The chain's CDR3 is CASSQWGNTGELFF. In nucleotides, the CDR3 is TGTGCCAGCAGCCAATGGGGGAACACCGGGGAGCTGTTTTTT. Based on the CDR3 plus reference TRBV14 and TRBJ2-2, the full variable domain is EAGVTQFPSHSVIEKGQTVTLRCDPISGHDNLYWYRRVMGKEIKFLLHFVKESKQDESGMPNNRFLAERTGGTYSTLKVQPAELEDSGVYFCASSQWGNTGELFFGEGSRLTVL.

V is TRBV15 and J is TRBJ1-5; D perhaps matches TRBD1 (6 bases). Per germline, CDR1 LNHNV and CDR2 YYDKDF (reference sequence). The V end was cut by 2 bases, the J end by 7 bases, with 18 bases between. The CDR3 extends over 16 amino acids. The DNA of the CDR3 is TGTGCCACCAGCAGATACGCCAGGGGACCTGGCCAGCCCCAGCATTTT. It encodes CATSRYARGPGQPQHF.

This clone was detected only once. A junction end diverges from the germline sequence, so it may reflect a read error. J is TRBJ2-7 and V is TRBV5-3; the D gene is possibly TRBD2 (6 bases). TRBV5-3 is flagged as an ORF with uncertain function. The CDR3 consists of 15 residues. CDR3 residues: CASSFASGFPDEQYF. In DNA form, the CDR3 reads TGTGCCAGCAGCTTCGCCAGCGGGTTCCCCGACGAGCAGTACTTC.

The CDR3 coding sequence is TGTGCCAGCAGGCTCTGGGACAGGGAACATGAGCAGTTCTTC. It codes for CASRLWDREHEQFF. The gene calls are TRBV6-5 and TRBJ2-1; TRBD1 matches 9 bases. Germline values: CDR1 MNHEY, CDR2 SVGAGI. The CDR3 runs to 14 residues. V was clipped by 6 bases and J by 8 bases; unmatched bases: 8.

The V gene is TRBV7-2, the J gene TRBJ1-5; a possible D gene is TRBD1 (5 bases). The CDR3 sequence is 13 residues long. The germline V gene has CDR1 SGHTA and CDR2 FQGNSA. V lost 3 bases, J lost 6 bases, and 9 bases lay in between. CDR3: CASSLSGFQPQHF. The CDR3 DNA reads as TGTGCCAGCAGCTTGTCAGGGTTTCAGCCCCAGCATTTT.

This clone has just a few counts. This chain uses TRBV5-4 with TRBJ2-7; 9 nucleotides align to TRBD1. The CDR3 extends over 15 amino acids. V trimming: 4 bases; J trimming: 0 bases; junction bases outside the gene matches: 5. Germline values: CDR1 SGHNT, CDR2 YYREEE (reference sequence). In nucleotides, the CDR3 is TGTGCCAGCAGCCGGGGGGACAGGGCCTCCTACGAGCAGTACTTC. Encoded protein: CASSRGDRASYEQYF.

The genes are TRBV10-3 and TRBJ2-1; a weak D match, TRBD2 (6 bases). Looked up from germline, CDR1 is ENHRY and CDR2 is SYGVKD. V dropped 11 bases and J dropped 8 bases, with 16 bases sitting between them. The CDR3 runs 12 residues. The CDR3 bases are TGTGCCGTGGGACTTCCCCCCTATGAGCAGTTCTTC. This encodes CAVGLPPYEQFF.

The chain employs TRBV5-8 and TRBJ2-1, with D unresolved. Germline V gene data show CDR1 as SGHTS and CDR2 as YDEGEE. This CDR3 contains 12 residues. V was shortened by 7 bases and J by 6 bases, with 11 bases between the two germline ends. CDR3 sequence: CASRKYVNEQFF. CDR3 nucleotide sequence: TGTGCCAGCCGTAAATACGTCAATGAGCAGTTCTTC.

This clone was seen more than once but under ten times. This chain uses TRBV19 with TRBJ1-5; 7 bases are shared with TRBD1. V lost 10 bases to trimming and J lost 3 bases; unmatched junction nucleotides: 6. The CDR3 loop spans 13 amino acids. The germline V gene encodes CDR1 LNHDA and CDR2 SQIVND (reference sequence). The chain's CDR3 is CATIDRDNQPQHF. Written as DNA, the CDR3 is TGTGCCACGATAGACAGGGACAATCAGCCCCAGCATTTT.

The J gene is TRBJ1-2, the V gene TRBV7-2, with a possible D match to TRBD1 (5 bases). The CDR3 consists of 15 residues. Germline CDR1 reads SGHTA; CDR2 reads FQGNSA. The V end was cut by 0 bases, the J end by 2 bases, with 10 bases between. CDR3: CASSLARANNYGYTF. CDR3 DNA: TGTGCCAGCAGCTTAGCCAGGGCCAACAACTATGGCTACACCTTC.

The gene calls are TRBV13 and TRBJ2-3; the match to TRBD2 covers 12 bases. This CDR3 is built from 16 residues. Germline-derived CDR1 and CDR2 are PRHDT and FYEKMQ (reference sequence). The V and J ends lost 4 bases and 2 bases, in that order; junction bases with no gene match: 4. DNA of the CDR3: TGTGCCAGCAGCTCGGGACTAGCGGGCTTCACAGATACGCAGTATTTT. It translates to CASSSGLAGFTDTQYF.

The chain has TRBV6-5 and TRBJ1-1, with D unresolved. Trimming shortened V by 11 bases and J by 0 bases, and 13 bases separated the two germline ends. The CDR3 is made up of 13 amino acids. Germline V CDR1 and CDR2: MNHEY, SVGAGI. Here the CDR3 reads CAGRTSMNTEAFF. CDR3 DNA: TGTGCCGGACGGACGTCAATGAACACTGAAGCTTTCTTT.

The chain couples TRBV5-6 to TRBJ1-1; no definite D call. The CDR3 is made up of 13 amino acids. Germline V lookup: CDR1 SGHDT, CDR2 YYEEEE. The ends were cut back, 4 bases at V and 6 bases at J, with 13 bases in the middle. CDR3 sequence (DNA): TGTGCCAGCAGCCCGGGAGGCGGCTCTGAAGCTTTCTTT. Translated: CASSPGGGSEAFF.

This clone was seen just once. The chain links TRBV7-3 to TRBJ2-2; D is unclear. This CDR3 comprises 12 residues. The V gene lost 3 bases and the J gene lost 6 bases, with 5 bases spanning the gap. Germline assignment: CDR1 SGHTA and CDR2 FQGTGA. The CDR3 sequence: CASSFRSGELFF. CDR3 DNA sequence: TGTGCCAGCAGCTTTAGATCCGGGGAGCTGTTTTTT.

V and J are TRBV19 and TRBJ2-2; 9 nucleotides line up with TRBD1. This CDR3 contains 14 residues. Germline CDR1 is LNHDA and CDR2 is SQIVND (reference sequence). The J segment lost 6 bases and the V segment lost 5 bases, leaving 4 bases of the junction unmatched. CDR3 sequence (DNA): TGTGCCAGTAGTGCGACAGGGGGGTCCGGGGAGCTGTTTTTT. As protein: CASSATGGSGELFF.

V gene TRBV5-1 combines with J gene TRBJ1-5; the D is unclear. V was clipped by 0 bases and J by 3 bases, with 4 bases between them. Germline CDR1 and CDR2: SGHRS and YFSETQ. The length of the CDR3 is 13 residues. CDR3 DNA sequence: TGCGCCAGCAGCTTGGGGGCCAATCAGCCCCAGCATTTT. Translated: CASSLGANQPQHF.

The genes are TRBV6-5 and TRBJ2-5; D unclear. The V and J ends lost 7 bases and 0 bases respectively, with 12 bases between them. The germline V gene has CDR1 MNHEY and CDR2 SVGAGI. The CDR3 runs to 14 residues. CDR3: CASTRFSYQETQYF. The CDR3 coding sequence is TGTGCCAGCACCCGATTTTCGTACCAAGAGACCCAGTACTTC.

The chain carries TRBV27 and TRBJ2-7; a weak D match, TRBD1 (6 bases). Germline CDR1 and CDR2: MNHEY and SMNVEV (reference sequence). The V and J ends lost 5 bases and 4 bases respectively, with 12 bases between them. This CDR3 contains 13 residues. CDR3 amino acids: CASSPRQDYEQYF. The CDR3 bases are TGTGCCAGCAGTCCACGACAGGATTACGAGCAGTACTTC.

This sequence joins TRBV19 and TRBJ2-3; the D is unclear. V was clipped by 7 bases and J by 2 bases, with 19 bases between them. Germline V gene data show CDR1 as LNHDA and CDR2 as SQIVND (reference sequence). The CDR3 loop spans 16 amino acids. In nucleotides, the CDR3 is TGTGCCAGTAAAAGGGTTAGGCAGCCCTACACAGATACGCAGTATTTT. Encoded protein: CASKRVRQPYTDTQYF.

This clone was counted a few times. The rearrangement uses TRBV30 and TRBJ1-4, with unresolved D. Trimming shortened V by 5 bases and J by 4 bases, and 8 bases separated the two germline ends. The germline CDR1 and CDR2 sequences are GTSNPN and SVGIG (reference sequence). The CDR3 has 12 amino acids. The CDR3 bases are TGTGCCTGGGAATTTGGTAATGAAAAACTGTTTTTT. Translation: CAWEFGNEKLFF.